This T cell receptor (beta chain) was captured by sequencing in a study of blood T cells in healthy people across ages. Overall study findings and caveats: CMV infection status of these donors was not known.

As for this clonotype: Its cognate antigen is unknown.

The second PCR ran roughly 6 to 11 cycles with a sample-barcoded 5' primer and J-beta primers. One entry per CDR3 protein, called by TCRdb with MiXCR from the 5' RACE reads. This sample carries over 1,300,000 distinct CDR3 sequences, around 55% of them seen once, and the ten largest clones take 5% to 7%. The sequence derives from a man aged 18 to 30 in good health. The sample taken for sequencing was blood.

The CDR3 coding sequence is TGTGCCCGCCAGGGAGGTACCGGGGAGCTGTTTTTT. Amino acid sequence: CARQGGTGELFF. This chain links TRBV7-9 with TRBJ2-2; possible D gene TRBD2, 6 bases. This CDR3 region has 12 residues. Trimming left V 11 bases short and J 5 bases short, with 12 bases between. The germline V gene has CDR1 SEHNR and CDR2 FQNEAQ (reference sequence).